These 17 T cell receptor beta chains originate from one sample sequenced in a study of blood T cell repertoires in COVID-19. Profiled with immunoSEQ multiplex PCR; TCRdb holds only in-frame clones, not every one. The repertoire consists of 55,000 to 80,000 clones, with about 88% occurring once and the leading ten covering approximately 0.99%. Sequencing was done on a sample of peripheral blood. All receptors come from a man between 65 and 85 years old with acute or convalescent COVID-19.

This chain connects TRBV19 to TRBJ1-2; no firm D call. The CDR3 totals 14 residues. Germline lookup yields CDR1 LNHDA and CDR2 SQIVND (reference sequence). Trimming cost V 3 bases and J 7 bases, with 15 bases left between them. The CDR3 nucleotides read TGTGCCAGTAGTATGAGCTATCCGGGTGGTGGCTACACCTTC. This translates into CASSMSYPGGGYTF.

The chain employs TRBV7-9 and TRBJ2-3; D is ambiguous. CDR1 SEHNR and CDR2 FQNEAQ come from the germline V gene (reference sequence). V was pared by 5 bases and J by 3 bases, with 6 bases between. This CDR3 has 12 amino acids. Here the CDR3 DNA reads TGTGCCAGCAGCCGGTCGACAGATACGCAGTATTTT. Translation: CASSRSTDTQYF. The full variable domain, in which reference TRBV7-9 and TRBJ2-3 provide the parts outside the CDR3, is DTGVSQNPRHKITKRGQNVTFRCDPISEHNRLYWYRQTLGQGPEFLTYFQNEAQLEKSRLLSDRFSAERPKGSFSTLEIQRTEQGDSAMYLCASSRSTDTQYFGPGTRLTVL.

The genes are TRBV5-1 and TRBJ2-7; TRBD2 aligns across 9 bases. The length of the CDR3 is 15 residues. Germline lookup yields CDR1 SGHRS and CDR2 YFSETQ. V dropped 9 bases and J dropped 3; count of bases not matched to a gene: 13. The CDR3 coding sequence is TGCGCCACCACCCTCTCTAGCGGGACCTTCTACGAGCAGTACTTC. Its translation: CATTLSSGTFYEQYF.

The rearrangement joins TRBV5-1 to TRBJ2-5, with TRBD2 identical over 9 bases. Germline V gene sequence: CDR1 SGHRS, CDR2 YFSETQ. J lost 4 bases, V lost 4 bases, and 8 bases had no gene match. There are 15 residues in the CDR3. CDR3 DNA sequence: TGCGCCAGCAGCGGGGTAGCGGGAGAAGGAGAGACCCAGTACTTC. Encoded protein: CASSGVAGEGETQYF.

The chain is built from TRBV5-6 and TRBJ1-5; D ambiguous. This CDR3 is 13 amino acids long. V was cut by 0 bases and J by 7 bases, with 8 bases left in between. Germline CDR1 reads SGHDT; CDR2 reads YYEEEE. CDR3 DNA sequence: TGTGCCAGCAGCTTGGGTCGAGGGCAGCCCCAGCATTTT. Translation gives CASSLGRGQPQHF. Combining the CDR3 with reference TRBV5-6 and TRBJ1-5 gives the whole variable domain DAGVTQSPTHLIKTRGQQVTLRCSPKSGHDTVSWYQQALGQGPQFIFQYYEEEERQRGNFPDRFSGHQFPNYSSELNVNALLLGDSALYLCASSLGRGQPQHFGDGTRLSIL.

J is TRBJ2-7 and V is TRBV19, with D possibly matching TRBD2 (5 bases). V was trimmed by 4 bases and J by 6 bases, leaving 16 bases between them. The CDR3 is made up of 14 amino acids. The germline CDR1 and CDR2 sequences are LNHDA and SQIVND (reference sequence). The CDR3 is CASSTDSRVGEQYF. The CDR3 DNA follows: TGTGCCAGTAGTACGGACTCGCGAGTAGGCGAGCAGTACTTC. Full variable domain (rest looked up from reference TRBV19 and TRBJ2-7): DGGITQSPKYLFRKEGQNVTLSCEQNLNHDAMYWYRQDPGQGLRLIYYSQIVNDFQKGDIAEGYSVSREKKESFPLTVTSAQKNPTAFYLCASSTDSRVGEQYFGPGTRLTVT.

V gene TRBV29-1 combines with J gene TRBJ1-2; D might be TRBD1 (5 bases). The CDR3 sequence is 15 residues long. CDR1 and CDR2 from the germline V gene are SQVTM and ANQGSEA. Trimming removed 3 bases from V and 4 bases from J, with 18 bases in between. In DNA form, the CDR3 reads TGCAGCGTTGAGGGTAATGCAGGGCCCCCCTATGGCTACACCTTC. Residues: CSVEGNAGPPYGYTF.

This chain links TRBV10-3 with TRBJ1-3; D unresolved. CDR3 size: 14 residues. The V end lost 3 bases, the J end lost 1 base, and 7 bases lay between the germline ends. From germline, CDR1 is ENHRY and CDR2 SYGVKD. The CDR3 region is CAISERVSGNTIYF. CDR3 bases: TGTGCCATCAGTGAAAGAGTTTCTGGAAACACCATATATTTT.

CDR3 sequence reads: CASSTTSLLAGGRETQYF. CDR3 in DNA: TGTGCCAGTAGTACCACGTCTCTACTAGCGGGAGGACGGGAGACCCAGTACTTC. The V gene is TRBV19, the J gene TRBJ2-5; 12 bases line up with TRBD2. Unmatched junction bases numbered 14, after V lost 4 bases and J lost 5 bases. The CDR3 totals 18 residues. Per the germline V gene, CDR1 is LNHDA and CDR2 is SQIVND (reference sequence).

J is TRBJ1-1 and V is TRBV7-3; D ambiguous. The CDR3 consists of 14 residues. Trimming took 0 bases from V and 1 from J, leaving 6 bases between them. The germline V gene encodes CDR1 SGHTA and CDR2 FQGTGA. This CDR3 reads CASSLTSRNTEAFF. The CDR3 nucleotides are TGTGCCAGCAGCTTAACTTCCAGGAACACTGAAGCTTTCTTT.

The chain joins TRBV30 to TRBJ1-1; 7 nucleotides agree with TRBD1. Germline assignment: CDR1 GTSNPN and CDR2 SVGIG (reference sequence). The CDR3 runs 11 residues. The V gene end was trimmed by 6 bases and the J gene end by 5 bases; junction bases not matched to a gene: 3. The CDR3 loop reads CACSDRTEAFF. CDR3 bases: TGTGCCTGCTCGGACAGGACTGAAGCTTTCTTT.

V is TRBV11-2 and J is TRBJ1-2; D uncertain. Per the germline V gene, CDR1 is SGHAT and CDR2 is FQNNGV. Trimming stripped 1 base from V and 3 bases from J, with 6 bases between. This CDR3 is built from 13 residues. The CDR3 here is CASSLGGYYGYTF. CDR3 nucleotides: TGTGCCAGCAGCTTAGGAGGGTACTATGGCTACACCTTC.

The chain carries TRBV27 and TRBJ1-2; the match to TRBD1 covers 7 bases. The junction had 9 bases not matched to a gene; V was cut back by 2 bases and J by 6 bases. The length of the CDR3 is 15 residues. CDR1 and CDR2 from the germline V gene are MNHEY and SMNVEV (reference sequence). CDR3 sequence (DNA): TGTGCCAGCAGTTTACGGGACAGTATAGGCGATGGCTACACCTTC. Its translation is CASSLRDSIGDGYTF.

J is TRBJ2-5 and V is TRBV28; TRBD2 matches at 7 bases. Germline V gene sequence: CDR1 MDHEN, CDR2 SYDVKM. V lost 2 bases and J lost 9; bases outside the gene matches: 6. This CDR3 has 13 amino acids. The CDR3 DNA sequence: TGTGCCAGCAGTTTAAGCGGGGTAGGGGCCCAGTACTTC. Protein sequence: CASSLSGVGAQYF.

This sequence joins TRBV19 and TRBJ1-5; D is unclear. The V gene's germline CDR1 is LNHDA and CDR2 SQIVND (reference sequence). Trimming pared 5 bases from V and 4 bases from J, leaving 9 bases between. The CDR3 is made up of 13 amino acids. The CDR3 protein is CASSLSRNQPQHF. The CDR3 region has the DNA TGTGCCAGTAGTCTCTCGCGGAATCAGCCCCAGCATTTT. The entire variable domain, with the rest obtained from reference TRBV19 and TRBJ1-5, is as follows: DGGITQSPKYLFRKEGQNVTLSCEQNLNHDAMYWYRQDPGQGLRLIYYSQIVNDFQKGDIAEGYSVSREKKESFPLTVTSAQKNPTAFYLCASSLSRNQPQHFGDGTRLSIL.

The CDR3 DNA reads TGTGCCAGCACCAACCCGGACAGGGCCTTCTCTGGAAACACCATATATTTT. Translated: CASTNPDRAFSGNTIYF. This rearrangement joins TRBV7-9 to TRBJ1-3; 8 bases are shared with TRBD1. The germline gives CDR1 SEHNR, CDR2 FQNEAQ (reference sequence). This CDR3 has 17 amino acids. Trimming at V came to 7 bases and at J to 0 bases, leaving 11 bases not matched to a gene.

This clone came up a few times. This chain connects TRBV5-1 to TRBJ2-5, with D maybe TRBD2 (6 bases). From germline, CDR1 is SGHRS and CDR2 YFSETQ. The V end lost 0 bases, the J end lost 4 bases, and 10 bases lay between the germline ends. CDR3 size: 14 residues. This CDR3 is CASSLGGLRETQYF. The CDR3 bases are TGCGCCAGCAGCTTGGGGGGACTCCGAGAGACCCAGTACTTC.